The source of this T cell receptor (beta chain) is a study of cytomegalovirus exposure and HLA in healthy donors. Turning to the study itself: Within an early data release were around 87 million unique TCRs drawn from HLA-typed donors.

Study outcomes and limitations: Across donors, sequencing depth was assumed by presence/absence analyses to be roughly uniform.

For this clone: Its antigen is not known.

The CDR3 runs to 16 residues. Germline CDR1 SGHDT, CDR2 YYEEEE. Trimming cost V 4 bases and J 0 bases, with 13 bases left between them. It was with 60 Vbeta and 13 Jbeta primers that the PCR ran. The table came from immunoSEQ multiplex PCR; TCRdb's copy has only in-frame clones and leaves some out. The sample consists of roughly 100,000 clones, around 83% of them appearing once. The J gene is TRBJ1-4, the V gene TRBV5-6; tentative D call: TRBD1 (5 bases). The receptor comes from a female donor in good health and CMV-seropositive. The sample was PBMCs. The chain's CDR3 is CASSPGRGATNEKLFF. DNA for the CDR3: TGTGCCAGCAGCCCCGGTAGGGGCGCAACTAATGAAAAACTGTTTTTT.